The T cell receptor beta chain under discussion was sequenced for a study of blood T cell repertoires in COVID-19. V shed 3 bases and J 10 bases; nucleotides not matched to a gene: 7. Germline assignment: CDR1 SGDLS and CDR2 YYNGEE. The CDR3 runs 14 residues. Data came from immunoSEQ multiplex PCR; TCRdb stores just in-frame clones and leaves some out. This sample yields over 110,000 clones, of which approximately 88% are seen a single time; about 1.5% belongs to the top ten. The chain uses TRBV9 and TRBJ2-1, with 10 positions matching TRBD2. Sequenced input: peripheral blood. This TCR came from a woman between 50 and 59 years old with acute or convalescent COVID-19. CDR3 nucleotide sequence: TGTGCCAGCAGCGAGGAGCGGGGGGGAAGCGAGCAGTTCTTC. Its protein product is CASSEERGGSEQFF.